This TCR beta chain was sequenced during a study of graft-versus-host responses after intestinal transplantation. Sequenced by immunoSEQ multiplex PCR; TCRdb stores in-frame clones only, minus some. The table records some 120,000 clones, approximately 90% of them present only once. This clone turned up a few times. Its antigen is not identified. The germline CDR1 and CDR2 sequences are SGHRS and YFSETQ. V was clipped by 3 bases and J by 3 bases, with 10 bases between them. The CDR3 sequence is 14 residues long. Material: unstimulated CD4+ T cells sorted from spleen or lymph node cells, obtained before intestinal transplant. This clonotype originated in a human donor who received an intestinal transplant. V gene TRBV5-1 combines with J gene TRBJ1-3, with D unclear. The CDR3 bases are TGCGCCAGCAGCTCGGGTTTAGATGGAAACACCATATATTTT. It codes for CASSSGLDGNTIYF.